This T cell receptor beta chain came from a study of identical twins. This CDR3 has 14 residues. Germline V CDR1 and CDR2: LNHNV, YYDKDF (reference sequence). Whole-study findings and limits: The study based its conclusions on cross-sectional statistical analysis and did not follow the same donors.

With respect to this clonotype: Antigen unknown. Germline is not matched at one junction end, which may reflect a read error.

Unique molecular identifiers were present on the cDNA, and a universal primer site came from template switching. One entry per CDR3 protein results from TCRdb running MiXCR on the 5' RACE reads. Seen here are fewer than 650,000 distinct CDR3 sequences, 9.6% observed once, and the top ten hold roughly 3.2%. These data also formed part of another study, on yellow fever vaccine responses in identical twins.

The V gene is TRBV15, the J gene TRBJ2-7, with D maybe TRBD1 (6 bases). This TCR came from a woman between 18 and 29 years old in good health. The sequencing input was PBMCs. Here the CDR3 reads CATAPLDRSHEQNF. The CDR3 bases are TGTGCCACCGCACCGTTGGACAGATCCCACGAGCAGAACTTC.